Included here is one TCR beta chain sequence, with context. Produced via immunoSEQ multiplex PCR; TCRdb's table is partial and in-frame only. The table lists some 200,000 clones, around 92% of them singletons, with about 1.3% in the top ten. This sample was included in a study of blood T cell repertoires in COVID-19. The source is a man aged 25-45 years with acute or convalescent COVID-19. The source material was peripheral blood.

CDR3 nucleotides: TGTGCCAGCAGGACCGACAGGGTGATTCAGCCCCAGCATTTT. Protein: CASRTDRVIQPQHF. The gene calls are TRBV6-5 and TRBJ1-5, with 7 nucleotides matching TRBD1. This CDR3 spans 14 amino acids. Trimming at V came to 6 bases and at J to 6 bases, leaving 8 bases not matched to a gene. Germline loops: CDR1 MNHEY, CDR2 SVGAGI.